The clone carrying this T cell receptor beta chain is a singleton in its sample. The data were produced by immunoSEQ multiplex PCR, yet TCRdb's version contains in-frame clones alone and is incomplete. The sample contains around 1.5 million clones, about 98% of which appear only once. The entry originates in a study of shared clonotypes between healthy human individuals. The CDR3 extends over 17 amino acids. From germline, CDR1 is LGHNA and CDR2 YNFKEQ. V was cut by 2 bases and J by 0 bases, with 14 bases left in between. The TCR sequence derives from a man aged 30 to 45 in good health. This chain links TRBV4-2 with TRBJ1-3; D gene ambiguous. The sample taken for sequencing was naive CD4+ T cells sorted from blood. Described subset: CD45RA+ positively selected. CDR3 amino acids: CASSQSRATFSGNTIYF. In DNA form, the CDR3 reads TGTGCCAGCAGCCAAAGCCGGGCGACTTTCTCTGGAAACACCATATATTTT.